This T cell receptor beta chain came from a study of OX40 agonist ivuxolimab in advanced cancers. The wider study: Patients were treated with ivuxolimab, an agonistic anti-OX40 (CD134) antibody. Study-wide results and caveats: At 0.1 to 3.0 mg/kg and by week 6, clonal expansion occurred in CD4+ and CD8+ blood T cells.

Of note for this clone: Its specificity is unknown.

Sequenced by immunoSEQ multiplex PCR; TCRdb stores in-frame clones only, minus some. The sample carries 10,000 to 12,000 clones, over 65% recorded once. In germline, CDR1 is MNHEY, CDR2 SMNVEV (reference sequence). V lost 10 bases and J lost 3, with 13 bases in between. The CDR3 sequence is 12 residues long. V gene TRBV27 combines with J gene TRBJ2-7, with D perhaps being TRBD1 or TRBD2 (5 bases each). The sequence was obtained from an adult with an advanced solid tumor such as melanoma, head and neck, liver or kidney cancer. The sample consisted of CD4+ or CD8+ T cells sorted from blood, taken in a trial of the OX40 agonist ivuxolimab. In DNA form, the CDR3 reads TGTGCCACCCGGGACGGCCACTACGAGCAGTACTTC. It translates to CATRDGHYEQYF.